This passage covers 4 T cell receptor beta chains from one sample sequenced in a study of blood T cell repertoires in COVID-19. Produced via immunoSEQ multiplex PCR; TCRdb's table is partial and in-frame only. Of hundreds of thousands of clones in the sample, 85% to 90% were seen once. The sample comprised PBMCs or T cells enriched from blood (not recorded which). These TCRs come from a man aged 25 to 40 who had recovered from COVID-19.

This clone was seen a single time. This sequence joins TRBV7-9 and TRBJ1-5; D gene unclear. The CDR3 loop spans 12 amino acids. The germline CDR1 and CDR2 sequences are SEHNR and FQNEAQ (reference sequence). Trimming removed 2 bases at V and 7 bases at J, with 6 bases between. This CDR3 is CASSLSNQPQHF. CDR3 nucleotide sequence: TGTGCCAGCAGCTTATCTAACCAGCCCCAGCATTTT.

J is TRBJ1-1 and V is TRBV29-1, with D perhaps TRBD1 (5 bases). The V and J ends lost 3 bases and 4 bases respectively, with 12 bases between them. This CDR3 contains 13 residues. Per the germline V gene, CDR1 is SQVTM and CDR2 is ANQGSEA. Here the CDR3 DNA reads TGCAGCGTTGATGTACTGGGGCTCACTGAAGCTTTCTTT. Its protein product is CSVDVLGLTEAFF.

The rearrangement links TRBV18 to TRBJ1-2; 7 nucleotides agree with TRBD1. The CDR3 loop spans 16 amino acids. V trimming: 2 bases; J trimming: 0 bases; junction bases outside the gene matches: 6. Germline V CDR1 and CDR2: KGHSH, LQKENI. The CDR3 here is CASSPNAGTANYGYTF. In nucleotides, the CDR3 is TGTGCCAGCTCACCAAACGCAGGGACAGCTAACTATGGCTACACCTTC. Together with reference TRBV18 and TRBJ1-2, the CDR3 gives the full variable domain: NAGVMQNPRHLVRRRGQEARLRCSPMKGHSHVYWYRQLPEEGLKFMVYLQKENIIDESGMPKERFSAEFPKEGPSILRIQQVVRGDSAAYFCASSPNAGTANYGYTFGSGTRLTVV.

The gene calls are TRBV3-1 (or the pseudogene TRBV3-2) and TRBJ2-7; 8 bases are a match to TRBD1. The germline gives CDR1 LGHDT, CDR2 YNNKEL (reference sequence). Trimming took 1 base from V and 4 from J; bases not matched to a gene: 6. This CDR3 contains 15 residues. CDR3 DNA sequence: TGTGCCAGCAGCCAAGCGGGACAGGTAACTTACGAGCAGTACTTC. This codes for CASSQAGQVTYEQYF.